These T cell receptor beta chains were read from a single sample in a study of T cells after yellow fever vaccination. TCRdb re-called the 5' RACE reads through MiXCR, storing one row per CDR3 protein. The sample shows about 130,000 distinct CDR3 sequences, 8.9% of them seen only once. The input for sequencing was CD8+ T cells sorted from PBMCs, taken on the day of the yellow fever booster vaccination. The receptors stem from a man younger than 35 who received the YFV17D yellow fever vaccine. The CDR3 runs from the conserved cysteine through the conserved F or W. The D gene is left open where the match is weak. Expanded clones are given a class, and other clones once, few, many or no size at all.

v_gene: TRBV7-2
d_gene: TRBD2
abundance: NA
j_gene: TRBJ2-3
CDR3nt: TGTGCCAGCAGCTTAGGAAGCGGGGGGGTCACAGATACGCAGTATTTT
CDR3aa: CASSLGSGGVTDTQYF

v_gene: TRBV29-1
d_gene: NA
abundance: NA
j_gene: TRBJ2-5
CDR3nt: TGCAGCGTTGCGATATTACCGGAGACCCAGTACTTC
CDR3aa: CSVAILPETQYF

v_gene: TRBV5-6
d_gene: TRBD2
abundance: NA
j_gene: TRBJ2-3
CDR3nt: TGTGCCAGCAGCCCCAGCGGGGTGAGCACAGATACGCAGTATTTT
CDR3aa: CASSPSGVSTDTQYF

v_gene: TRBV4-1
d_gene: NA
abundance: NA
j_gene: TRBJ2-1
CDR3nt: TGCGCCAGCAGCCAGGGAATATTGAGCTCCTACAATGAGCAGTTCTTC
CDR3aa: CASSQGILSSYNEQFF

v_gene: TRBV4-3
d_gene: NA
abundance: NA
j_gene: TRBJ1-5
CDR3nt: TGCGCCAGCAGCCAAGATAATATGGTAGGTCAGCCCCAGCATTTT
CDR3aa: CASSQDNMVGQPQHF

v_gene: TRBV27
d_gene: TRBD1
abundance: few
j_gene: TRBJ1-4
CDR3nt: TGTGCCAGCAGTCTCCTCCGGACAGGGGGAAATGAAAAACTGTTTTTT
CDR3aa: CASSLLRTGGNEKLFF

v_gene: TRBV2
d_gene: TRBD2
abundance: few
j_gene: TRBJ2-3
CDR3nt: TGTGCCAACCCGAGCGGGAGGTGGACAGATACGCAGTATTTT
CDR3aa: CANPSGRWTDTQYF

v_gene: TRBV7-9
d_gene: NA
abundance: many
j_gene: TRBJ1-6
CDR3nt: TGTGCCAGCAGCTTAGATAGTTCACCCCTCCACTTT
CDR3aa: CASSLDSSPLHF

v_gene: TRBV10-2
d_gene: NA
abundance: NA
j_gene: TRBJ1-1
CDR3nt: TGCGCCAGCAGTGAAAGGACTCCGAACACTGAAGCTTTCTTT
CDR3aa: CASSERTPNTEAFF

v_gene: TRBV2
d_gene: NA
abundance: few
j_gene: TRBJ2-1
CDR3nt: TGTGCCAGCAGTGAGGGGGGCTTACTGAATGAGCAGTTCTTC
CDR3aa: CASSEGGLLNEQFF

v_gene: TRBV6-5
d_gene: NA
abundance: many
j_gene: TRBJ2-2
CDR3nt: TGTGCCAGCAGTTACGGACAGATGAACACCGGGGAGCTGTTTTTT
CDR3aa: CASSYGQMNTGELFF

v_gene: TRBV5-1
d_gene: NA
abundance: few
j_gene: TRBJ2-5
CDR3nt: TGCGCCAGCAGCTTGGCCGTTTTGACCCAAGAGACCCAGTACTTC
CDR3aa: CASSLAVLTQETQYF

v_gene: TRBV2
d_gene: NA
abundance: few
j_gene: TRBJ2-5
CDR3nt: TGTGCCAGCAGTGAATGGGTCCAAGAGACCCAGTACTTC
CDR3aa: CASSEWVQETQYF

v_gene: TRBV20-1
d_gene: TRBD2
abundance: NA
j_gene: TRBJ2-1
CDR3nt: TGCAGTGCTAGAGATCTCGAGCGGGGGAGCTCCTACAATGAGCAGTTCTTC
CDR3aa: CSARDLERGSSYNEQFF

v_gene: TRBV29-1
d_gene: NA
abundance: few
j_gene: TRBJ2-7
CDR3nt: TGCAGCGTCCCAGAATCCGACGGCGAGCAGTACTTC
CDR3aa: CSVPESDGEQYF

v_gene: TRBV10-3
d_gene: TRBD1
abundance: NA
j_gene: TRBJ2-3
CDR3nt: TGTGCCACTCGGACAGGAGACACAGATACGCAGTATTTT
CDR3aa: CATRTGDTDTQYF

v_gene: TRBV4-3
d_gene: NA
abundance: few
j_gene: TRBJ1-5
CDR3nt: TGCGCCAGCAGCCCGGTGACAACCGATCAGCCCCAGCATTTT
CDR3aa: CASSPVTTDQPQHF

v_gene: TRBV9
d_gene: TRBD2
abundance: few
j_gene: TRBJ2-1
CDR3nt: TGTGCCAGCAGCCCTAGCGGGGGCCGGATAAATGAGCAGTTCTTC
CDR3aa: CASSPSGGRINEQFF

v_gene: TRBV6-5
d_gene: NA
abundance: NA
j_gene: TRBJ1-6
CDR3nt: TGTGCCAGCAGTTACTCGGGGGCAACTAATTCACCCCTCCACTTT
CDR3aa: CASSYSGATNSPLHF

v_gene: TRBV4-3
d_gene: NA
abundance: few
j_gene: TRBJ2-1
CDR3nt: TGCGCCAGCAGCCAAGAAAGACAGTACAATGAGCAGTTCTTC
CDR3aa: CASSQERQYNEQFF

v_gene: TRBV6-5
d_gene: TRBD1
abundance: NA
j_gene: TRBJ2-1
CDR3nt: TGTGCCAGCAGCGACAGGGAATCTTACAATGAGCAGTTCTTC
CDR3aa: CASSDRESYNEQFF

v_gene: TRBV4-1
d_gene: NA
abundance: NA
j_gene: TRBJ2-7
CDR3nt: TGCGCCAGCAGCCAAGATCCCTACGAGCAGTACTTC
CDR3aa: CASSQDPYEQYF

v_gene: TRBV11-2
d_gene: NA
abundance: few
j_gene: TRBJ1-4
CDR3nt: TGTGCCAGCAGCTTAGATCGAGTGAGGGCGAGGGGTGAAAAACTGTTTTTT
CDR3aa: CASSLDRVRARGEKLFF

v_gene: TRBV4-3
d_gene: NA
abundance: NA
j_gene: TRBJ2-3
CDR3nt: TGCGCCAGCAGCCCTGACCTCGGGACTAGCACAGATACGCAGTATTTT
CDR3aa: CASSPDLGTSTDTQYF

v_gene: TRBV4-3
d_gene: TRBD2
abundance: few
j_gene: TRBJ2-5
CDR3nt: TGCGCCAGCAGCCAGACGGGGGGGGTTTTCGAGACCCAGTACTTC
CDR3aa: CASSQTGGVFETQYF

v_gene: TRBV18
d_gene: TRBD1
abundance: few
j_gene: TRBJ2-2
CDR3nt: TGTGCCAGCTCACCGCTGACAGGGGGATCCGGGGAGCTGTTTTTT
CDR3aa: CASSPLTGGSGELFF

v_gene: TRBV6-5
d_gene: TRBD1
abundance: many
j_gene: TRBJ1-2
CDR3nt: TGTGCCAGCAGAGTGACAGGGGTTGACTATGGCTACACCTTC
CDR3aa: CASRVTGVDYGYTF

v_gene: TRBV6-4
d_gene: NA
abundance: NA
j_gene: TRBJ2-2
CDR3nt: TGTGCCAGCAGTGAAGGACCACGAACCACCGGGGAGCTGTTTTTT
CDR3aa: CASSEGPRTTGELFF

v_gene: TRBV9
d_gene: NA
abundance: few
j_gene: TRBJ1-2
CDR3nt: TGTGCCAGCAGCGGGGGATATGGCTACACCTTC
CDR3aa: CASSGGYGYTF

v_gene: TRBV9
d_gene: NA
abundance: NA
j_gene: TRBJ2-3
CDR3nt: TGTGCCAGCAGCGTGGATGGCACTCGCACAGATACGCAGTATTTT
CDR3aa: CASSVDGTRTDTQYF

v_gene: TRBV11-2
d_gene: TRBD2
abundance: NA
j_gene: TRBJ2-7
CDR3nt: TGTGCCAGCAGCCCACCCCCTGGGGGCGGGGGGGCCAGTTACGAGCAGTACTTC
CDR3aa: CASSPPPGGGGASYEQYF

v_gene: TRBV27
d_gene: NA
abundance: NA
j_gene: TRBJ2-7
CDR3nt: TGTGCCAGCAGTCCCCTCATTTTTTTCTACGAGCAGTACTTC
CDR3aa: CASSPLIFFYEQYF

v_gene: TRBV6-5
d_gene: TRBD1
abundance: NA
j_gene: TRBJ2-7
CDR3nt: TGTGCCAGCAGTTCCATCGGGACAGGGGGGGACGAGCAGTACTTC
CDR3aa: CASSSIGTGGDEQYF

v_gene: TRBV29-1
d_gene: NA
abundance: few
j_gene: TRBJ2-2
CDR3nt: TGCAGCGTTGACGTAGCCGGGGAGCTGTTTTTT
CDR3aa: CSVDVAGELFF

v_gene: TRBV28
d_gene: NA
abundance: NA
j_gene: TRBJ1-1
CDR3nt: TGTGCCAGCAGTTTAAGGCCCATCACGAGCACTGAAGCTTTCTTT
CDR3aa: CASSLRPITSTEAFF

v_gene: TRBV7-6
d_gene: NA
abundance: few
j_gene: TRBJ2-5
CDR3nt: TGTGCCAGCAGCCCTTGGGCGGGGAGACAAGAGACCCAGTACTTC
CDR3aa: CASSPWAGRQETQYF

v_gene: TRBV18
d_gene: NA
abundance: NA
j_gene: TRBJ2-3
CDR3nt: TGTGCCAGCTCACCACCGTACAGGGTGGATACGCAGTATTTT
CDR3aa: CASSPPYRVDTQYF

v_gene: TRBV6-6
d_gene: NA
abundance: many
j_gene: TRBJ2-7
CDR3nt: TGTGCCAGCGGACAATATGAGTACGAGCAGTACTTC
CDR3aa: CASGQYEYEQYF

v_gene: TRBV12-3/TRBV12-4
d_gene: NA
abundance: few
j_gene: TRBJ2-7
CDR3nt: TGTGCCAGCAGTGGAGGACAGCCTACCTACGAGCAGTACTTC
CDR3aa: CASSGGQPTYEQYF

v_gene: TRBV20-1
d_gene: NA
abundance: NA
j_gene: TRBJ2-3
CDR3nt: TGCAGTGCTAGTGCGGGGATCAGCACAGATACGCAGTATTTT
CDR3aa: CSASAGISTDTQYF

v_gene: TRBV5-1
d_gene: NA
abundance: NA
j_gene: TRBJ1-2
CDR3nt: TGCGCCAGCAGCCTCGGACCAGCCTTCTATGGCTACACCTTC
CDR3aa: CASSLGPAFYGYTF

v_gene: TRBV2
d_gene: NA
abundance: few
j_gene: TRBJ1-1
CDR3nt: TGTGCCAGCAGCCAAGGGCCGGGCACTGAAGCTTTCTTT
CDR3aa: CASSQGPGTEAFF

v_gene: TRBV7-9
d_gene: NA
abundance: few
j_gene: TRBJ2-7
CDR3nt: TGTGCCAGCAGCTTAATGGCCCGATACGAGCAGTACTTC
CDR3aa: CASSLMARYEQYF

v_gene: TRBV6-2/TRBV6-3
d_gene: NA
abundance: few
j_gene: TRBJ2-7
CDR3nt: TGTGCCAGCAGTTACGTGGGGTACGAGCAGTACTTC
CDR3aa: CASSYVGYEQYF

v_gene: TRBV6-5
d_gene: TRBD2
abundance: NA
j_gene: TRBJ2-2
CDR3nt: TGTGCCAGCAGTTACGGACTAGTGTCCGGGGAGCTGTTTTTT
CDR3aa: CASSYGLVSGELFF

v_gene: TRBV29-1
d_gene: NA
abundance: NA
j_gene: TRBJ2-7
CDR3nt: TGCAGCGTTGCTGGGGGTGGCTCCTACGAGCAGTACTTC
CDR3aa: CSVAGGGSYEQYF

v_gene: TRBV20-1
d_gene: TRBD2
abundance: NA
j_gene: TRBJ2-3
CDR3nt: TGCAGTGCTAGAGACCGAGGACTAGCGGGGACCTCAGATACGCAGTATTTT
CDR3aa: CSARDRGLAGTSDTQYF

v_gene: TRBV28
d_gene: NA
abundance: few
j_gene: TRBJ2-5
CDR3nt: TGTGCCAGCAGTTTAGGAACCGGGACAACGAACCTGGAGACCCAGTACTTC
CDR3aa: CASSLGTGTTNLETQYF

v_gene: TRBV7-3
d_gene: NA
abundance: NA
j_gene: TRBJ2-1
CDR3nt: TGTGCCAGCAGCTTATTGTCACTCTCTAGGGGTGAGCAGTTCTTC
CDR3aa: CASSLLSLSRGEQFF

v_gene: TRBV3-1
d_gene: NA
abundance: few
j_gene: TRBJ2-2
CDR3nt: TGTGCCAGCAGCCAAGATGTCAGCGTAGGGGAGCTGTTTTTT
CDR3aa: CASSQDVSVGELFF

v_gene: TRBV12-3/TRBV12-4
d_gene: NA
abundance: many
j_gene: TRBJ1-1
CDR3nt: TGTGCCAGCTCACTGGGGCCGGGACCCGTATCGGAAGCTTTCTTT
CDR3aa: CASSLGPGPVSEAFF

v_gene: TRBV7-8
d_gene: NA
abundance: NA
j_gene: TRBJ2-7
CDR3nt: TGTGCCAGCAGAGTGGGACCGTCCTACGAGCAGTACTTC
CDR3aa: CASRVGPSYEQYF

v_gene: TRBV29-1
d_gene: NA
abundance: many
j_gene: TRBJ2-3
CDR3nt: TGCAGCGCTGGACAGACCACAGATACGCAGTATTTT
CDR3aa: CSAGQTTDTQYF